Presented here are 29 T cell receptor beta chains from one specimen sequenced in a study of blood T cell repertoires in COVID-19. TCRdb's copy holds only in-frame clones and misses some; the assay was immunoSEQ multiplex PCR. The sample contains under 95,000 clones, 85% of which appear only once. The sequenced sample consisted of peripheral blood. Receptors were obtained from a man in his fifties with COVID-19, enrolled during active disease.

This clone was observed once. The chain is built from TRBV6-5 and TRBJ2-7; TRBD1 is a possible D gene (5 bases). V was shortened by 6 bases and J by 5 bases, with 14 bases between the two germline ends. The CDR3 is 13 amino acids. Germline V lookup: CDR1 MNHEY, CDR2 SVGAGI. The CDR3, as DNA: TGTGCCAGCAGCCGACAGAATCCGGACGAGCAGTACTTC. Encoded protein: CASSRQNPDEQYF.

The chain links TRBV2 to TRBJ1-2; D might be TRBD1 (5 bases). The V gene lost 2 bases and the J gene lost 3 bases, with 10 bases spanning the gap. Germline V gene lookup returns CDR1 SNHLY and CDR2 FYNNEI. The CDR3 runs 14 residues. Written as DNA, the CDR3 is TGTGCCAGCAGTGAATATATGACAGACTATGGCTACACCTTC. Its translation: CASSEYMTDYGYTF.

This clone was counted between two and nine times. The V call is TRBV5-5, the J call TRBJ1-2; maybe TRBD1 (6 bases). Germline-derived CDR1 and CDR2 are SGHKS and YYEKEE (reference sequence). V lost 6 bases to trimming and J lost 11 bases, with 20 bases between them. This CDR3 has 13 amino acids. CDR3 in amino acids: CASTQGGGGLYTF. The DNA of the CDR3 is TGTGCCAGCACTCAGGGCGGGGGCGGCCTTTACACCTTC. The full variable domain, with the rest looked up from reference TRBV5-5 and TRBJ1-2, is DAGVTQSPTHLIKTRGQQVTLRCSPISGHKSVSWYQQVLGQGPQFIFQYYEKEERGRGNFPDRFSARQFPNYSSELNVNALLLGDSALYLCASTQGGGGLYTFGSGTRLTVV.

This chain links TRBV30 with TRBJ2-7; 9 positions match TRBD1. With V trimmed by 2 bases and J by 3 bases, 5 bases remained unmatched. This CDR3 comprises 14 residues. CDR1 is GTSNPN and CDR2 is SVGIG in the germline V gene (reference sequence). CDR3 sequence (DNA): TGTGCCTGGAGTCACAGGGGGCGTCACTACGAGCAGTACTTC. Protein product: CAWSHRGRHYEQYF. The variable domain in full, completed from reference TRBV30 and TRBJ2-7, reads SQTIHQWPATLVQPVGSPLSLECTVEGTSNPNLYWYRQAAGRGLQLLFYSVGIGQISSEVPQNLSASRPQDRQFILSSKKLLLSDSGFYLCAWSHRGRHYEQYFGPGTRLTVT.

The V gene is TRBV27, the J gene TRBJ2-1; 13 positions agree with TRBD2. V lost 5 bases and J lost 9; bases outside the gene matches: 10. Germline lookup yields CDR1 MNHEY and CDR2 SMNVEV (reference sequence). The CDR3 is 16 amino acids. CDR3 DNA sequence: TGTGCCAGCAGTGACGTGTTGACTAGCGGGAGGCGTGAGCAGTTCTTC. Its translation: CASSDVLTSGRREQFF.

This clone was detected only a few times. The rearrangement uses TRBV6-1 and TRBJ1-2, with 7 bases identical to TRBD1. This CDR3 region has 17 residues. V lost 3 bases and J lost 0; bases outside the gene matches: 10. Germline V gives CDR1 MNHNS, CDR2 SASEGT. The CDR3 loop reads CASSDPRGSKANYGYTF. For the CDR3, the DNA is TGTGCCAGCAGTGACCCCAGGGGGTCTAAGGCTAACTATGGCTACACCTTC.

DNA of the CDR3: TGCGCCAGCAGCTTGTTTCGCGGGTTCAGCTACGAGCAGTACTTC. Its protein is CASSLFRGFSYEQYF. J is TRBJ2-7 and V is TRBV5-1; weak D call: TRBD2 (5 bases). CDR3 length equals 15 residues. V was clipped by 1 base and J by 3 bases, with 14 bases between them. Germline assignment: CDR1 SGHRS and CDR2 YFSETQ.

This clone was counted a few times. V is TRBV11-2 and J is TRBJ1-3, with D possibly being TRBD1 (5 bases). V gave up 4 bases and J gave up 4 bases, with 14 bases separating them. The CDR3 totals 15 residues. From germline, CDR1 is SGHAT and CDR2 FQNNGV. The chain's CDR3 is CASSSQGLGGNTIYF. CDR3 sequence (DNA): TGTGCCAGCAGCTCTCAGGGATTAGGAGGAAACACCATATATTTT.

The chain is built from TRBV28 and TRBJ1-1, with D perhaps matching TRBD1 (5 bases). Trimming removed 5 bases at V and 7 bases at J, with 11 bases between. This CDR3 region has 12 residues. In germline, CDR1 is MDHEN, CDR2 SYDVKM. CDR3 loop: CASSPFDSEAFF. The CDR3 DNA is TGTGCCAGCAGTCCCTTCGACAGTGAAGCTTTCTTT. The entire variable domain, with the rest obtained from reference TRBV28 and TRBJ1-1, is as follows: DVKVTQSSRYLVKRTGEKVFLECVQDMDHENMFWYRQDPGLGLRLIYFSYDVKMKEKGDIPEGYSVSREKKERFSLILESASTNQTSMYLCASSPFDSEAFFGQGTRLTVV.

This clone was recorded once. The chain uses TRBV19 and TRBJ2-7; TRBD1 might be the D (6 bases). There are 12 residues in the CDR3. The V gene lost 6 bases and the J gene lost 2 bases, with 8 bases spanning the gap. Germline CDR1 reads LNHDA; CDR2 reads SQIVND (reference sequence). The CDR3 sequence is CASSRDTYEQYF. CDR3 sequence (DNA): TGTGCCAGTAGCCGGGACACCTACGAGCAGTACTTC.

The chain uses TRBV6-6 and TRBJ1-5; D possibly corresponds to TRBD1 (5 bases). The CDR3 covers 13 residues. Germline CDR1 is MNHNY and CDR2 is SVGAGI (reference sequence). V was trimmed by 6 bases and J by 7 bases, leaving 13 bases between them. The CDR3 protein is CASSSRVEQPQHF. As DNA, the CDR3 is TGTGCCAGCAGCTCCAGGGTGGAACAGCCCCAGCATTTT.

The rearrangement joins TRBV27 to TRBJ1-2, with a tentative D call TRBD1 (5 bases). Trimming took off 4 bases at V and 8 bases at J, with 17 bases between the two ends. The CDR3 loop spans 14 amino acids. CDR1 is MNHEY and CDR2 is SMNVEV in the germline V gene (reference sequence). The CDR3 DNA sequence: TGTGCCAGCAGTTCGGCAGGGAGGAGCGGAGGCTACACCTTC. It translates to CASSSAGRSGGYTF.

A single count supports this clone. This chain joins TRBV28 and TRBJ2-7; 7 bases agree with TRBD1. The J segment lost 6 bases and the V segment lost 2 bases, leaving 7 bases of the junction unmatched. The germline gives CDR1 MDHEN, CDR2 SYDVKM. This CDR3 contains 14 residues. CDR3 sequence: CASSLGQERGEQYF. The CDR3 DNA sequence: TGTGCCAGCAGTTTAGGACAGGAAAGAGGCGAGCAGTACTTC.

V gene TRBV18 combines with J gene TRBJ2-2, with D possibly being TRBD1 (6 bases). The ends were cut back, 2 bases at V and 3 bases at J, with 16 bases in the middle. Germline lookup yields CDR1 KGHSH and CDR2 LQKENI. The CDR3 totals 17 residues. CDR3 DNA: TGTGCCAGCTCACCATCATATACAGGGATAGACACCGGGGAGCTGTTTTTT. Amino acid sequence: CASSPSYTGIDTGELFF.

The chain has TRBV19 and TRBJ2-5; 9 positions agree with TRBD1. The CDR3 has 14 amino acids. Per the germline V gene, CDR1 is LNHDA and CDR2 is SQIVND (reference sequence). After removal of 9 bases from V and 2 bases from J, the junction contained 7 bases not matched to a gene. CDR3 residues: CASRNRGQQETQYF. In nucleotides, the CDR3 is TGTGCCAGCCGAAACAGGGGGCAACAAGAGACCCAGTACTTC.

The CDR3 loop reads CASSLGLAGIGEQFF. Written as DNA, the CDR3 is TGTGCCAGCAGCTTAGGACTAGCGGGAATCGGTGAGCAGTTCTTC. This chain joins TRBV7-8 and TRBJ2-1; 11 bases are shared with TRBD2. This CDR3 has 15 residues. The V and J ends lost 1 base and 9 bases, in that order; junction bases with no gene match: 5. Looked up from germline, CDR1 is SGHVS and CDR2 is FQNEAQ.

The chain carries TRBV5-1 and TRBJ2-3; 14 bases line up with TRBD2. Germline lookup yields CDR1 SGHRS and CDR2 YFSETQ. Unmatched junction bases numbered 9, after V lost 3 bases and J lost 0 bases. The CDR3 spans 19 residues. CDR3 in DNA: TGCGCCAGCAGCTCAGGACTAGCGGGAGGTACAACTAGCACAGATACGCAGTATTTT. Amino acids: CASSSGLAGGTTSTDTQYF.

Remarks on this clone: The junction shows a germline mismatch at one end, possibly a read error. The rearrangement uses TRBV9 and TRBJ1-2; D is uncertain. Germline CDR1 and CDR2: SGDLS and YYNGEE. This CDR3 has 9 amino acids. The CDR3 here is CASKGEGPF. The CDR3 DNA reads as TGTGCCAGCAAGGGCGAGGGCCCCTTC.

V usage is TRBV5-1 and J usage is TRBJ2-3, with TRBD2 matching 7 bases. The CDR3 covers 16 residues. With 4 bases clipped from V and 4 bases from J, the junction kept 12 bases outside the gene matches. Germline CDR1 reads SGHRS; CDR2 reads YFSETQ. CDR3 sequence: CASSPVVAGQADTQYF. In nucleotides, the CDR3 is TGCGCCAGCAGCCCTGTTGTAGCGGGTCAAGCAGATACGCAGTATTTT.

This chain connects TRBV24-1 to TRBJ2-2; tentatively, D is TRBD1 (5 bases). CDR3 length: 13 residues. Between the trimmed V and J ends, which lost 10 bases and 1 base, there was a span of 9 bases. In germline, CDR1 is KGHDR, CDR2 SFDVKD. The CDR3 sequence is CATGAENTGELFF. The CDR3 DNA sequence: TGTGCCACAGGGGCGGAGAACACCGGGGAGCTGTTTTTT.

This chain joins TRBV10-3 and TRBJ1-4, with 7 bases matching TRBD1. The CDR3 sequence is 13 residues long. The V gene's germline CDR1 is ENHRY and CDR2 SYGVKD. The junction had 5 bases not matched to a gene; V was cut back by 11 bases and J by 2 bases. CDR3 protein: CAARDSTNEKLFF. CDR3 nucleotide sequence: TGTGCCGCCCGGGACAGCACTAATGAAAAACTGTTTTTT.

This chain links TRBV6-5 with TRBJ1-3; D uncertain. Per germline, CDR1 MNHEY and CDR2 SVGAGI. Trimming cost V 5 bases and J 0 bases, with 5 bases left between them. The CDR3 has 13 amino acids. CDR3 sequence reads: CASSQYSGNTIYF. CDR3 sequence (DNA): TGTGCCAGCAGTCAGTACTCTGGAAACACCATATATTTT.

J is TRBJ1-4 and V is TRBV28; TRBD1 matches 7 bases. CDR1 is MDHEN, CDR2 SYDVKM, per germline. V lost 1 base and J lost 6; bases outside the gene matches: 8. The CDR3 totals 16 residues. The CDR3 coding sequence is TGTGCCAGCAGTTTATATAGGGGGCGCGTGGATGAAAAACTGTTTTTT. It codes for CASSLYRGRVDEKLFF.

This clone was counted only a few times. The rearrangement uses TRBV30 and TRBJ2-2, with 8 bases aligning to TRBD2. Trimming at V came to 4 bases and at J to 3 bases, leaving 4 bases not matched to a gene. Germline V gene sequence: CDR1 GTSNPN, CDR2 SVGIG (reference sequence). The CDR3 contains 14 residues. This chain's CDR3 is CAWKREGDTGELFF. CDR3 DNA: TGTGCCTGGAAACGGGAGGGGGACACCGGGGAGCTGTTTTTT.

This clone was counted once. CDR3 coding DNA: TGTGCCAGCAGCCGCAAGGGGGACACTGAAGCTTTCTTT. Translated, it gives CASSRKGDTEAFF. This chain uses TRBV11-2 with TRBJ1-1, with D perhaps matching TRBD1 (6 bases). V was clipped by 5 bases and J by 3 bases, with 10 bases between them. This CDR3 has 13 residues. From germline, CDR1 is SGHAT and CDR2 FQNNGV.

V and J are TRBV7-2 and TRBJ1-5, with a possible D match to TRBD1 (5 bases). CDR3 length equals 14 residues. Germline V gene data show CDR1 as SGHTA and CDR2 as FQGNSA. V shed 2 bases and J shed 2 bases, with 7 bases lying between them. The CDR3 sequence is CASSLQQGNQPQHF. CDR3 in DNA: TGTGCCAGCAGCTTACAACAGGGCAATCAGCCCCAGCATTTT.

CDR3 nucleotides: TGTGCCAGCAGCTTCGGGGGCTACAATGAGCAGTTCTTC. Translation: CASSFGGYNEQFF. The chain links TRBV11-2 to TRBJ2-1; D is perhaps TRBD2 (6 bases). In germline, CDR1 is SGHAT, CDR2 FQNNGV. This CDR3 has 13 residues. Trimming cost V 3 bases and J 3 bases, with 6 bases left between them.

The V gene is TRBV27, the J gene TRBJ2-3, with 8 bases that match TRBD2. Per the germline V gene, CDR1 is MNHEY and CDR2 is SMNVEV (reference sequence). V shed 6 bases and J 1 base; nucleotides not matched to a gene: 6. This CDR3 region has 15 residues. Here the CDR3 DNA reads TGTGCCAGCAGCGGACTAGCTTTAGGCACAGATACGCAGTATTTT. This translates into CASSGLALGTDTQYF.

The chain combines TRBV24-1 with TRBJ2-7; D unresolved. The CDR3 spans 14 residues. CDR1 is KGHDR and CDR2 is SFDVKD in the germline V gene. V shed 2 bases and J shed 7 bases, with 14 bases lying between them. CDR3 DNA: TGTGCCACCAGTGATTCGACACTGGTTGGGGAGCAGTACTTC. It specifies CATSDSTLVGEQYF.